The next 29 T cell receptor beta chains were all read from a single sample in a study of blood T cell repertoires in COVID-19. Using immunoSEQ multiplex PCR, the repertoire was profiled, and TCRdb retains in-frame clones only, with some absent. In the table there are about 80,000 clones, approximately 80% of which are singletons. Sequenced input: peripheral blood. These receptors were taken from a woman aged 70-85 years with acute or convalescent COVID-19.

The CDR3 bases are TGTGCCAGCAGCCGGACTAGCGGGACGTCCTACGAGCAGTACTTC. Translated, it gives CASSRTSGTSYEQYF. This sequence joins TRBV27 and TRBJ2-7; TRBD2 matches 12 bases. Unmatched junction bases numbered 4, after V lost 6 bases and J lost 1 base. This CDR3 contains 15 residues. Germline CDR1 MNHEY, CDR2 SMNVEV (reference sequence).

V is TRBV6-6 and J is TRBJ1-2; D possibly corresponds to TRBD1 (5 bases). CDR1 and CDR2 (germline): MNHNY, SVGAGI (reference sequence). V was trimmed by 5 bases and J by 4 bases, leaving 11 bases between them. The CDR3 extends over 13 amino acids. The CDR3 bases are TGTGCCAGCAGTGGGGGGGGTCCCTATGGCTACACCTTC. It yields the protein CASSGGGPYGYTF.

This clone came up a few times. The rearrangement uses TRBV20-1 and TRBJ2-7, with D tentatively TRBD2 (6 bases). The CDR3 has 14 amino acids. The V gene lost 3 bases and the J gene lost 2 bases, with 14 bases spanning the gap. Germline loops: CDR1 DFQATT, CDR2 SNEGSKA (reference sequence). This CDR3 is CSASQSGVTYEQYF. DNA of the CDR3: TGCAGTGCTAGTCAGTCGGGGGTAACCTACGAGCAGTACTTC.

This clone was counted a single time. The chain uses TRBV24-1 and TRBJ2-3; D remains unclear. V lost 2 bases, J lost 7 bases, and 9 bases lay in between. Per the germline V gene, CDR1 is KGHDR and CDR2 is SFDVKD. This CDR3 is 13 amino acids long. The CDR3 DNA is TGTGCCACCAGTGATTCCGCGATCAATACGCAGTATTTT. This sequence encodes CATSDSAINTQYF.

J is TRBJ2-1 and V is TRBV19; 11 bases match TRBD2. Germline lookup yields CDR1 LNHDA and CDR2 SQIVND (reference sequence). With V trimmed by 7 bases and J by 3 bases, 8 bases remained unmatched. There are 16 residues in the CDR3. In nucleotides, the CDR3 is TGTGCCAGTACCAAACTAGCGGGAGCGGGCTACAATGAGCAGTTCTTC. Its translation: CASTKLAGAGYNEQFF.

This clone has just a few counts. The gene calls are TRBV5-1 and TRBJ2-3, with 9 nucleotides matching TRBD2. V shed 0 bases and J 2 bases; nucleotides not matched to a gene: 16. The CDR3 is made up of 20 amino acids. Germline CDR1 is SGHRS and CDR2 is YFSETQ. CDR3 sequence: CASSLGIRRASGKNTDTQYF. CDR3 coding DNA: TGCGCCAGCAGCTTGGGTATTCGGCGGGCTAGCGGGAAGAACACAGATACGCAGTATTTT.

The genes are TRBV19 and TRBJ2-3; 8 bases fit TRBD2. Germline CDR1 LNHDA, CDR2 SQIVND (reference sequence). The CDR3 consists of 17 residues. V shed 2 bases, J shed 3 bases, and the junction held 10 bases outside the gene matches. CDR3: CASSIRSSGSGTDTQYF. The CDR3 DNA reads TGTGCCAGTAGTATACGGTCCAGCGGGAGTGGGACAGATACGCAGTATTTT.

The genes are TRBV11-2 and TRBJ1-2, with D unclear. The CDR3 sequence is 14 residues long. V dropped 1 base and J dropped 2 bases, with 8 bases sitting between them. From germline, CDR1 is SGHAT and CDR2 FQNNGV. The CDR3 region is CASSLVLQNYGYTF. CDR3 nucleotides: TGTGCCAGCAGCTTAGTGTTACAGAACTATGGCTACACCTTC.

This clone was seen a handful of times. This chain joins TRBV19 and TRBJ2-7; the match to TRBD1 covers 11 bases. This CDR3 comprises 16 residues. V gave up 2 bases and J gave up 6 bases; unmatched junction bases: 9. Germline values: CDR1 LNHDA, CDR2 SQIVND (reference sequence). CDR3 in DNA: TGTGCCAGTAGTATATTGACGGGACAGGGGGTTCTCGAGCAGTACTTC. It translates to CASSILTGQGVLEQYF.

The V and J genes are TRBV2 and TRBJ2-5, with 7 bases matching TRBD2. The CDR3 contains 15 residues. V lost 0 bases to trimming and J lost 4 bases; unmatched junction nucleotides: 5. From germline, CDR1 is SNHLY and CDR2 FYNNEI. CDR3 amino acids: CASSEAGTIGETQYF. In DNA form, the CDR3 reads TGTGCCAGCAGTGAAGCTGGGACTATCGGAGAGACCCAGTACTTC. The full variable domain, rest sourced from reference TRBV2 and TRBJ2-5, is EPEVTQTPSHQVTQMGQEVILRCVPISNHLYFYWYRQILGQKVEFLVSFYNNEISEKSEIFDDQFSVERPDGSNFTLKIRSTKLEDSAMYFCASSEAGTIGETQYFGPGTRLLVL.

This clone has only one observation. The gene calls are TRBV7-3 and TRBJ2-1; 10 bases fit TRBD1. Germline trimming cut 5 bases from V and 8 bases from J; bases unmatched to any gene: 9. This CDR3 has 15 amino acids. Germline lookup yields CDR1 SGHTA and CDR2 FQGTGA. The CDR3 bases are TGTGCCAGCAGCCCAGACAGGGGGCTGGTCGATGAGCAGTTCTTC. This sequence encodes CASSPDRGLVDEQFF.

This chain connects TRBV12-5 to TRBJ2-7; 10 bases agree with TRBD2. The CDR3 consists of 15 residues. Per the germline V gene, CDR1 is LGHNT and CDR2 is FRNRAP. Germline trimming cut 5 bases from V and 5 bases from J; bases unmatched to any gene: 9. The CDR3 here is CASGALAGGGNEQYF. The CDR3, as DNA: TGTGCTAGTGGTGCCTTAGCGGGAGGCGGCAACGAGCAGTACTTC.

This clone is a singleton in its sample. The chain links TRBV27 to TRBJ2-1, with D unclear. The CDR3 extends over 15 amino acids. Germline CDR1 reads MNHEY; CDR2 reads SMNVEV (reference sequence). Trimming pared 5 bases from V and 6 bases from J, leaving 17 bases between. The CDR3 protein is CASSPNPPGLNEQFF. The CDR3 region has the DNA TGTGCCAGCAGTCCGAATCCCCCCGGTCTCAATGAGCAGTTCTTC.

The genes are TRBV24-1 and TRBJ2-3; a weak D match, TRBD1 (6 bases). Germline V lookup: CDR1 KGHDR, CDR2 SFDVKD. V was clipped by 4 bases and J by 0 bases, with 10 bases between them. CDR3 length equals 15 residues. Written as DNA, the CDR3 is TGTGCCACCAGTGACCCACAGGGAAGCACAGATACGCAGTATTTT. This encodes CATSDPQGSTDTQYF.

Only a few counts were recorded for this clone. The chain couples TRBV5-5 to TRBJ1-2; unclear D gene. The V and J ends lost 2 bases and 2 bases respectively, with 16 bases between them. Germline CDR1 is SGHKS and CDR2 is YYEKEE (reference sequence). CDR3 length equals 16 residues. The CDR3 DNA reads as TGTGCCAGCAGCTTTCCCGCGGGCAGAACAAACTATGGCTACACCTTC. Residues: CASSFPAGRTNYGYTF.

CDR3 sequence (DNA): TGTGCCAGCAGCCCAGTAAGGGGGGGCGGCGAGCAGTACTTC. Its translation is CASSPVRGGGEQYF. The chain uses TRBV11-2 and TRBJ2-7; weak D call: TRBD2 (7 bases). This CDR3 has 14 residues. V lost 5 bases and J lost 6, with 17 bases in between. Germline V CDR1 and CDR2: SGHAT, FQNNGV.

The rearrangement links TRBV5-1 to TRBJ2-2, with a tentative D call TRBD1 (6 bases). V was cut by 3 bases and J by 1 base, with 7 bases left in between. The CDR3 covers 14 residues. CDR1 is SGHRS, CDR2 YFSETQ, per germline. The CDR3 DNA is TGCGCCAGCAGCTCGGGACAGAACACCGGGGAGCTGTTTTTT. It specifies CASSSGQNTGELFF.

The chain couples TRBV7-8 to TRBJ2-5, with a tentative D call TRBD1 (7 bases). Trimming pared 6 bases from V and 2 bases from J, leaving 22 bases between. This CDR3 has 17 amino acids. The germline V gene has CDR1 SGHVS and CDR2 FQNEAQ. The CDR3, as DNA: TGTGCCAGCAGGGGTTTGGCGGAGGGGGCTCTTCAAGAGACCCAGTACTTC. Protein product: CASRGLAEGALQETQYF.

J is TRBJ1-6 and V is TRBV11-2, with D possibly TRBD1 on 6 matching bases. The CDR3 is 14 amino acids. The V gene lost 5 bases and the J gene lost 9 bases, with 14 bases spanning the gap. Germline V gene data show CDR1 as SGHAT and CDR2 as FQNNGV. CDR3 region: CASSPNLQGSPLHF. In DNA, the CDR3 is TGTGCCAGCAGCCCCAACCTACAGGGTTCACCCCTCCACTTT.

J is TRBJ2-7 and V is TRBV4-1; D is uncertain. Trimming took 0 bases from V and 2 from J, leaving 11 bases between them. CDR3 length: 15 residues. CDR1 is MGHRA and CDR2 is YSYEKL in the germline V gene. As DNA, the CDR3 is TGCGCCAGCAGCCAAGAAACCAGAGGCCCCTACGAGCAGTACTTC. Protein product: CASSQETRGPYEQYF.

This clone came up once. J is TRBJ1-6 and V is TRBV3-1 (or the pseudogene TRBV3-2); D is unclear. Deletions cut 3 bases from V and 6 bases from J, with 9 bases between. Germline V gives CDR1 LGHDT, CDR2 YNNKEL (reference sequence). The CDR3 runs 14 residues. The CDR3 sequence: CASSQDSANSPLHF. The DNA of the CDR3 is TGTGCCAGCAGCCAGGACTCCGCTAATTCACCCCTCCACTTT.

This clone has only one observation. The chain employs TRBV10-3 and TRBJ1-3, with D maybe TRBD1 (5 bases). Trimming removed 7 bases at V and 0 bases at J, with 10 bases between. Germline CDR1 reads ENHRY; CDR2 reads SYGVKD. This CDR3 comprises 14 residues. CDR3 nucleotides: TGTGCCATCATGGGGACTGACTCTGGAAACACCATATATTTT. It is translated as CAIMGTDSGNTIYF.

The sample holds one count of this clone. J is TRBJ2-6 and V is TRBV19; TRBD1 is a possible D gene (5 bases). From germline, CDR1 is LNHDA and CDR2 SQIVND (reference sequence). The V gene lost 4 bases and the J gene lost 4 bases, with 11 bases spanning the gap. The CDR3 has 15 residues. The CDR3 reads CASSTGAGGANVLTF. CDR3 nucleotides: TGTGCCAGTAGTACAGGCGCAGGGGGGGCCAACGTCCTGACTTTC.

The chain is built from TRBV5-1 and TRBJ1-6, with no clear D. Trimming left V 5 bases short and J 4 bases short, with 7 bases between. The CDR3 is 13 amino acids. In germline, CDR1 is SGHRS, CDR2 YFSETQ. The CDR3 is CASRAIYNSPLHF. DNA of the CDR3: TGCGCCAGCAGAGCCATTTATAATTCACCCCTCCACTTT.

The rearrangement joins TRBV12-5 to TRBJ2-1, with 7 bases fitting TRBD2. Germline assignment: CDR1 LGHNT and CDR2 FRNRAP. Trimming cost V 3 bases and J 4 bases; bases outside gene matches: 21. The CDR3 is 20 residues long. The chain's CDR3 is CASGFRIGGRENLEYNEQFF. DNA of the CDR3: TGTGCTAGTGGTTTTAGGATAGGCGGGCGGGAGAATCTGGAATACAATGAGCAGTTCTTC.

The V and J genes are TRBV6-2 or TRBV6-3 and TRBJ2-2; 13 bases align to TRBD2. V lost 2 bases and J lost 6; bases outside the gene matches: 9. The CDR3 extends over 18 amino acids. From germline, CDR1 is MNHEY and CDR2 SVGEGT. As DNA, the CDR3 is TGTGCCAGCAGTTACCCGACTCGGACTAGCGGGAGATCCGGGGAGCTGTTTTTT. Its protein product is CASSYPTRTSGRSGELFF.

In this sample, this clone turned up once. The genes are TRBV4-2 and TRBJ2-7; 7 nucleotides agree with TRBD1. J gave up 0 bases and V 0 bases, and 5 bases lay outside the gene matches. The CDR3 covers 16 residues. The germline gives CDR1 LGHNA, CDR2 YNFKEQ. CDR3 in amino acids: CASSQDPDRFSYEQYF. As DNA, the CDR3 is TGTGCCAGCAGCCAAGACCCGGACAGGTTCTCCTACGAGCAGTACTTC.

This chain uses TRBV9 with TRBJ2-6, with 7 bases identical to TRBD1. J lost 0 bases, V lost 4 bases, and 4 bases had no gene match. This CDR3 is built from 16 residues. The germline V gene has CDR1 SGDLS and CDR2 YYNGEE. CDR3 region: CASSLDRASGANVLTF. The DNA for the CDR3 is TGTGCCAGCAGCCTTGACAGGGCCTCTGGGGCCAACGTCCTGACTTTC.

The genes are TRBV9 and TRBJ1-4, with 10 bases lining up with TRBD1. V lost 2 bases, J lost 3 bases, and 4 bases stayed unmatched. The V gene's germline CDR1 is SGDLS and CDR2 YYNGEE. This CDR3 spans 16 amino acids. CDR3 sequence reads: CASSVGQGVANEKLFF. The CDR3 DNA follows: TGTGCCAGCAGCGTTGGACAGGGGGTAGCTAATGAAAAACTGTTTTTT.